This TCR beta chain came from a study of shared clonotypes between healthy human individuals. Some clones are missing from TCRdb's copy, which holds only in-frame ones; the method was immunoSEQ multiplex PCR. The data hold about 2.4 million clones, with over 85% observed a single time. This clone has just one count. The CDR3 is 16 residues long. The V gene's germline CDR1 is MNHNS and CDR2 SASEGT. V was clipped by 4 bases and J by 7 bases; unmatched bases: 12. V gene TRBV6-1 combines with J gene TRBJ1-2, with TRBD1 identical over 10 bases. This sequence originates from a man younger than 35 in good health. Sequencing was done on a sample of naive CD4+ T cells sorted from blood. Subset specified: CD45RA+ positively selected. The CDR3 DNA reads TGTGCCAGCAGTGGTGTGACAGGGGGCGCTTCTAGTGGCTACACCTTC. This encodes CASSGVTGGASSGYTF.